This TCR beta chain was recovered during a study of T cells in Graves' hyperthyroidism and ophthalmopathy. Study-wide points: Within blood appeared most thyroid clonotypes that had expanded above 0.001.

The source material, RNA transcripts, was used to amplify TCR beta CDR3 regions. When the TCR CDR3 underwent first-round RT-PCR, the HTBI primer set was used. Each CDR3 protein is one row after TCRdb ran MiXCR on the multiplex PCR reads. Of 640,000 or so distinct CDR3 sequences in the sample, about 14% are singletons; the top ten hold roughly 7%. With 6 bases removed from V and 5 bases from J, the gap between germline ends came to 15 bases. This CDR3 has 14 amino acids. Germline CDR1 reads MNHNS; CDR2 reads SASEGT. Patients were excluded because of uncontrolled infection, other autoimmune disease, pregnancy or lactation. In its sample, this clonotype was seen many times. Its antigen is unknown.

The sequenced sample was blood. This TCR was sampled from a woman younger than 35 with Graves' ophthalmopathy. The chain has TRBV6-1 and TRBJ2-3; D might be TRBD1 or TRBD2, each matching 5 bases. CDR3 amino acids: CASSDGAYQDTQYF. The CDR3 DNA reads TGTGCCAGCAGCGACGGGGCCTACCAAGATACGCAGTATTTT.